This TCR beta chain emerged from a study of cytomegalovirus exposure and HLA in healthy donors. Whole-study findings and limits: Researchers reported in a later analysis that common viral pathogens appeared linked to several top clusters. When a later analysis compared HLA-associated TCR beta chains with equally common others, the HLA-associated chains turned out to be more clonally expanded and to have lower generation probabilities.

Germline CDR1 reads SGHTA; CDR2 reads FQGNSA. Trimming at V came to 0 bases and at J to 1 base, leaving 19 bases not matched to a gene. The CDR3 is made up of 22 amino acids. To note about this clone: What it binds is not known.

PCR involved 60 Vbeta and 13 Jbeta primers. The repertoire was sequenced with immunoSEQ multiplex PCR; TCRdb's copy has only in-frame clones and lacks some. The sample includes 150,000 or so clones, about 80% of them seen just once. Healthy individuals who donated bone marrow served as the donors. This receptor was taken from a female donor in good health and CMV-seronegative. This sequence joins TRBV7-2 and TRBJ2-3, with 10 bases fitting TRBD1. The sequencing input was PBMCs. The CDR3 sequence is CASSLATFSVGQGFPRTDTQYF. The DNA of the CDR3 is TGTGCCAGCAGCTTAGCCACGTTTTCGGTGGGACAGGGGTTTCCCCGCACAGATACGCAGTATTTT.